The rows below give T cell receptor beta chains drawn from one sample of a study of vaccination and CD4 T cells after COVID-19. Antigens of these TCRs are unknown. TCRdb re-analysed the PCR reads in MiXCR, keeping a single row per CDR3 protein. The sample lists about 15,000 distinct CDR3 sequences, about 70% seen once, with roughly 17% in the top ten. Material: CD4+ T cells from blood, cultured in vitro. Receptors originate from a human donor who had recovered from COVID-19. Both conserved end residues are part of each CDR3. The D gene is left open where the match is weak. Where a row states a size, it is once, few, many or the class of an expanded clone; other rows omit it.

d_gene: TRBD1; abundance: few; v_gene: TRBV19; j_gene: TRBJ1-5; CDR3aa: CASTQGDRVQPQHF; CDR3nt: TGTGCCAGTACCCAGGGGGACCGGGTTCAGCCCCAGCATTTT
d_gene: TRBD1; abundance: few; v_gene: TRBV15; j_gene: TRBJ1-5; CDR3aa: CATSGPGGRQPQHF; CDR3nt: TGTGCCACCAGTGGGCCAGGGGGCCGTCAGCCCCAGCATTTT
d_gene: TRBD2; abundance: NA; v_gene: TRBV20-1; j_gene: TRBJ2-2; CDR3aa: CSAIDRTSGVTGELFF; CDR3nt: TGCAGTGCAATAGACAGGACTAGCGGGGTAACCGGGGAGCTGTTTTTT
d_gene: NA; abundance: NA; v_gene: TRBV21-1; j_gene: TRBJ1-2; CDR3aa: CASSKERGYTF; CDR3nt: TGTGCCAGCAGCAAGGAAAGGGGCTACACCTTC
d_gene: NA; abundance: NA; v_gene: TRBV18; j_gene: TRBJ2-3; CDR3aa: CASSSAYLSTDTQYF; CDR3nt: TGTGCCAGCTCATCAGCTTACCTAAGCACAGATACGCAGTATTTT
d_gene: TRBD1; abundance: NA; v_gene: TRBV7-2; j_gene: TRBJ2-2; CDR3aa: CASTTTGSVGGELFF; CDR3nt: TGTGCCAGCACCACGACAGGGAGTGTGGGCGGGGAGCTGTTTTTT
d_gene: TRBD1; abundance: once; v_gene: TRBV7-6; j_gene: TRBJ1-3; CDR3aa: CASTGGMAGNTIYF; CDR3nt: TGTGCCAGCACAGGGGGCATGGCTGGAAACACCATATATTTT
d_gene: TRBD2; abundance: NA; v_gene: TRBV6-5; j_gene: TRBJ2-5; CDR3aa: CASSYGLAGVGETQYF; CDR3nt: TGTGCCAGCAGTTACGGGCTAGCGGGAGTGGGAGAGACCCAGTACTTC
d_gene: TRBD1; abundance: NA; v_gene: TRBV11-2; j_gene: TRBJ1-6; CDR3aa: CASSLRGQDNSPLHF; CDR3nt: TGTGCCAGCAGCTTAAGGGGGCAGGATAATTCACCCCTCCACTTT
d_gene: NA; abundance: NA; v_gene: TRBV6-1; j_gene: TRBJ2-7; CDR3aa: CASSSTVRDSEQYF; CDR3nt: TGTGCCAGCAGCTCGACCGTCAGGGATAGCGAGCAGTACTTC
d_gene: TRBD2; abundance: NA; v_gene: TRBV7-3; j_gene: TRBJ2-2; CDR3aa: CASSMTSGTNTGELFF; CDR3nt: TGTGCCAGCAGCATGACTAGCGGGACGAACACCGGGGAGCTGTTTTTT
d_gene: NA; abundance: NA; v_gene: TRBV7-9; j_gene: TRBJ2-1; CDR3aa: CASSFSGSNEQFF; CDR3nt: TGTGCCAGCAGCTTCTCAGGGAGCAATGAGCAGTTCTTC
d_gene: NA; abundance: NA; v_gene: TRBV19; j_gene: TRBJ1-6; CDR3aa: CASSPGWTVYNSPLHF; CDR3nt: TGTGCCAGTAGTCCGGGGTGGACGGTTTATAATTCACCCCTCCACTTT
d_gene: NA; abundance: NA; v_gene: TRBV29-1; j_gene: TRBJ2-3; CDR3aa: CSVARGARTDTQYF; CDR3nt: TGCAGCGTGGCCAGAGGGGCTCGCACAGATACGCAGTATTTT
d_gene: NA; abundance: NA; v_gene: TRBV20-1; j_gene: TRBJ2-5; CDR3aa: CSARVTGLETQYF; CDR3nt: TGCAGTGCTAGAGTAACAGGGTTGGAGACCCAGTACTTC
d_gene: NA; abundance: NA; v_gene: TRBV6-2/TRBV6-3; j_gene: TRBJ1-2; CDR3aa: CASSYRGHYGYTF; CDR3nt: TGTGCCAGCAGTTACCGGGGCCACTATGGCTACACCTTC
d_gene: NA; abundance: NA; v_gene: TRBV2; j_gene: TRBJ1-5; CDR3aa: CASSDSWGYQPQHF; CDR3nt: TGTGCCAGCAGTGATAGTTGGGGTTATCAGCCCCAGCATTTT
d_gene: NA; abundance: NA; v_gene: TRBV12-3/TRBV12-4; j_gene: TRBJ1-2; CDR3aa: CASSSRVVGYTF; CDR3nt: TGTGCCAGCAGTTCCAGGGTAGTGGGCTACACCTTC
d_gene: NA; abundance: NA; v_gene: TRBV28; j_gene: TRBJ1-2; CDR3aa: CASSPSRWATHRGYTF; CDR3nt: TGTGCCAGCAGCCCTTCGAGGTGGGCAACACACCGAGGCTACACCTTC
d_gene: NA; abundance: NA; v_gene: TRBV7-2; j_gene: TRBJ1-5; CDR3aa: CASSPDRWGNQPQHF; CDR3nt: TGTGCCAGCAGCCCAGACAGGTGGGGTAACCAGCCCCAGCATTTT
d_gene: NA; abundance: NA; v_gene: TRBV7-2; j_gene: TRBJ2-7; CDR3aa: CASSTYLAGEQYF; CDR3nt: TGTGCCAGCAGCACCTACTTGGCGGGCGAGCAGTACTTC
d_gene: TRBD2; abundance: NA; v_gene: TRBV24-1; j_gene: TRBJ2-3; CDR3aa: CATSDLRTSGGDTQYF; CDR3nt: TGTGCCACCAGTGACCTAAGGACTAGCGGGGGGGATACGCAGTATTTT
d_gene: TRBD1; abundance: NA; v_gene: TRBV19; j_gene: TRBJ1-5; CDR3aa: CASSWRDSSYQPQHF; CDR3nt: TGTGCCAGTAGTTGGAGGGACAGCAGTTATCAGCCCCAGCATTTT
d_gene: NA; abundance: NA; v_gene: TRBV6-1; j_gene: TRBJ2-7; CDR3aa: CASSEWEQAAYEQYF; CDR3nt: TGTGCCAGCAGTGAATGGGAACAGGCCGCCTACGAGCAGTACTTC
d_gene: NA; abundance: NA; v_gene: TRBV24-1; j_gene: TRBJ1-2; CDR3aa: CATSKSGTAGGYTF; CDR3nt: TGTGCCACCAGCAAATCAGGGACGGCTGGCGGCTACACCTTC
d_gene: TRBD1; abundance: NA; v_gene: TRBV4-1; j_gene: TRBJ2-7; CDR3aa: CASSQGQGATYEQYF; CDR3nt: TGCGCCAGCAGCCAGGGACAGGGGGCGACCTACGAGCAGTACTTC
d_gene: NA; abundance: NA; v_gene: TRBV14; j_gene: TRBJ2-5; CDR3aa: CASSQGLAGETQYF; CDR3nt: TGTGCCAGCAGCCAAGGGCTAGCCGGTGAGACCCAGTACTTC
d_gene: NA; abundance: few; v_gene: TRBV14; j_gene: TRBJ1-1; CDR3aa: CASSRRGGWNTEAFF; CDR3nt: TGTGCCAGCAGCCGCCGGGGGGGTTGGAACACTGAAGCTTTCTTT
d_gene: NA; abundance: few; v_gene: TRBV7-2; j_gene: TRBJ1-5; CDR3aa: CASSLSFVQPQHF; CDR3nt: TGTGCCAGCAGCTTATCATTTGTCCAGCCCCAGCATTTT
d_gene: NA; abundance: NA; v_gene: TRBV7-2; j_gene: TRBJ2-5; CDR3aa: CASSLLGRGIQETQYF; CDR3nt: TGTGCCAGCAGCCTATTAGGACGGGGAATACAAGAGACCCAGTACTTC
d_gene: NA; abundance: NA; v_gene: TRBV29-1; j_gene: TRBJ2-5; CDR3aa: CSVCPYSGPTSETQYF; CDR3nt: TGCAGCGTTTGCCCTTATAGCGGACCTACCTCAGAGACCCAGTACTTC
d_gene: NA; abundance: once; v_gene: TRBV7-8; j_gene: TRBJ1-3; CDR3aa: CASSARRDSGNTIYF; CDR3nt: TGTGCCAGCAGCGCCCGACGGGACTCTGGAAACACCATATATTTT
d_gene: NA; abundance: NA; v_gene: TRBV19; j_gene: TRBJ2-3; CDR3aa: CASNPPGIPDTQYF; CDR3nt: TGTGCCAGTAATCCCCCAGGTATCCCAGATACGCAGTATTTT
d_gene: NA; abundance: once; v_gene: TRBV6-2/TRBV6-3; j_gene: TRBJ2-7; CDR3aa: CASSTTGTFHEQYF; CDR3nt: TGTGCCAGCTCCACAACCGGGACCTTCCACGAGCAGTACTTC
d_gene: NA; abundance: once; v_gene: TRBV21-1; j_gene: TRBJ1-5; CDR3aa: CASSSRDSNQPQHF; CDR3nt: TGTGCCAGCAGCAGTCGGGACAGCAATCAGCCCCAGCATTTT
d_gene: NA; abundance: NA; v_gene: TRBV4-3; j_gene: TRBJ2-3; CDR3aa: CASSVGYKDTQYF; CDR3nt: TGCGCCAGCAGCGTAGGGTATAAAGATACGCAGTATTTT
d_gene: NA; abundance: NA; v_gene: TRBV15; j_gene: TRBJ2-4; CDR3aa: CATSMDLAKNIQYF; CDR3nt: TGTGCCACCAGCATGGATCTAGCCAAAAACATTCAGTACTTC
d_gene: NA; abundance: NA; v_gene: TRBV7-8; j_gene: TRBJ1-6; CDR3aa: CASSARVQGEASYNSPLHF; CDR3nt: TGTGCCAGCAGCGCAAGGGTACAGGGAGAGGCCTCCTATAATTCACCCCTCCACTTT
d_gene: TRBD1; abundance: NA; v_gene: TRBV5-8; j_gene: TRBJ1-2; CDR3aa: CASSPTGKGSPAEGYTF; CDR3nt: TGTGCCAGCAGCCCGACAGGGAAAGGTTCGCCCGCGGAAGGCTACACCTTC
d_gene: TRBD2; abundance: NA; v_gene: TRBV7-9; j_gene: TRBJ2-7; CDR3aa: CASSLVPSGQSSYEQYF; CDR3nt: TGTGCCAGCAGCTTAGTCCCTAGCGGCCAAAGCTCCTACGAGCAGTACTTC
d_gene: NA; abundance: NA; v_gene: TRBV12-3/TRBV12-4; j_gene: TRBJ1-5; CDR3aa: CASTRDGNQPQHF; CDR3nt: TGTGCCAGCACTCGGGACGGCAATCAGCCCCAGCATTTT
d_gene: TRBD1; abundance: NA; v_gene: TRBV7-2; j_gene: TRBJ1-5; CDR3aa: CASSGQGMGVYQPQHF; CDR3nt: TGTGCCAGCAGTGGACAGGGAATGGGTGTATATCAGCCCCAGCATTTT
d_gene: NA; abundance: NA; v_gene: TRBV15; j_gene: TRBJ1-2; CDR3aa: CATSRDIGGVYTF; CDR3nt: TGTGCCACCAGCAGAGATATCGGGGGAGTCTACACCTTC
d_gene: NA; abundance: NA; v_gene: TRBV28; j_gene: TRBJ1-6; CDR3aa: CASEGVLGSPLHF; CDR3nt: TGTGCCAGCGAGGGGGTCCTAGGGTCACCCCTCCACTTT
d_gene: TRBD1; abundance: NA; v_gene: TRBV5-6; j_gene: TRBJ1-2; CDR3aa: CASSLGAGGSGYTF; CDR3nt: TGTGCCAGCAGCTTGGGGGCAGGGGGCTCTGGCTACACCTTC
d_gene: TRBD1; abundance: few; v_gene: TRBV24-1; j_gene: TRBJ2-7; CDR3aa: CATSDSGTGGYEQYF; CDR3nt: TGTGCCACCAGTGATTCGGGGACAGGGGGCTACGAGCAGTACTTC
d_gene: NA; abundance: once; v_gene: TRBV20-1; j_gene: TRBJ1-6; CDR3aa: CSASYRDHSPLHF; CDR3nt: TGCAGTGCTAGTTACAGGGATCATTCACCCCTCCACTTT
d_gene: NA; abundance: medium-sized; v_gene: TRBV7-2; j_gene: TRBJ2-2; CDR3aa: CASTLGGNANTGELFF; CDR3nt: TGTGCCAGCACCTTAGGGGGAAACGCGAACACCGGGGAGCTGTTTTTT
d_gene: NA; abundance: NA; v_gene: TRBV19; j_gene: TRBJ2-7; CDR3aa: CASEGGSAGSYEQYF; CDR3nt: TGTGCCTCAGAAGGGGGGTCCGCTGGGAGCTACGAGCAGTACTTC
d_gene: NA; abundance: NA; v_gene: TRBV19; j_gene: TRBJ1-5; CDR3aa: CASSIVGGGNQPQHF; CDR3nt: TGTGCCAGTAGTATCGTGGGTGGCGGCAATCAGCCCCAGCATTTT
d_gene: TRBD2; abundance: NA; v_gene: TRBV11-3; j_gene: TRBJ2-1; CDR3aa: CASSLLASGNEQFF; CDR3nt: TGTGCCAGCAGCTTACTCGCTAGCGGGAATGAGCAGTTCTTC
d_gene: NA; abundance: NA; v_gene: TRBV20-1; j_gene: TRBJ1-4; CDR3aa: CSARDEAGISEKLFF; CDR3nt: TGCAGTGCTAGAGATGAGGCAGGGATAAGTGAAAAACTGTTTTTT
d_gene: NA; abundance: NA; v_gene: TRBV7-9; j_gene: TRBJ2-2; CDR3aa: CASSFQASLVTRPGELFF; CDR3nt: TGTGCCAGCAGCTTCCAAGCTAGCCTAGTAACGAGACCCGGGGAGCTGTTTTTT
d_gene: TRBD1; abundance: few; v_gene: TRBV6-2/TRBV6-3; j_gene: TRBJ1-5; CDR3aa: CASSYSRQGDIVGNQPQHF; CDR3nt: TGTGCCAGCAGTTACTCACGACAGGGTGATATTGTCGGCAATCAGCCCCAGCATTTT